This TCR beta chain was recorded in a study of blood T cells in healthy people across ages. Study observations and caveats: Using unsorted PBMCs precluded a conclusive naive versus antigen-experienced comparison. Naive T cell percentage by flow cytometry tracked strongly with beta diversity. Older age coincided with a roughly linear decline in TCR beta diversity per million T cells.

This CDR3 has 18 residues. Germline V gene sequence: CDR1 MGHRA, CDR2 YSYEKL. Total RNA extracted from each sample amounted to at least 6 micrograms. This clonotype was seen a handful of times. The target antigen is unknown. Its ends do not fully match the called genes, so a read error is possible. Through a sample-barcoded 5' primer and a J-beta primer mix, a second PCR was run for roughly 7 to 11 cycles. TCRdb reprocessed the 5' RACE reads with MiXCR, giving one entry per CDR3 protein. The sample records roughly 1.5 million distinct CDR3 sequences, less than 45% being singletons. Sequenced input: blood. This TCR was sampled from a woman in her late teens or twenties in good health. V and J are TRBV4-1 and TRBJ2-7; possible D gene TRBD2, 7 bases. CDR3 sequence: CVSSPSPLGGALPYEQYF. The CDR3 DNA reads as TGCGTCAGCAGCCCCTCACCACTTGGGGGGGCGCTTCCCTACGAGCAGTACTTC.